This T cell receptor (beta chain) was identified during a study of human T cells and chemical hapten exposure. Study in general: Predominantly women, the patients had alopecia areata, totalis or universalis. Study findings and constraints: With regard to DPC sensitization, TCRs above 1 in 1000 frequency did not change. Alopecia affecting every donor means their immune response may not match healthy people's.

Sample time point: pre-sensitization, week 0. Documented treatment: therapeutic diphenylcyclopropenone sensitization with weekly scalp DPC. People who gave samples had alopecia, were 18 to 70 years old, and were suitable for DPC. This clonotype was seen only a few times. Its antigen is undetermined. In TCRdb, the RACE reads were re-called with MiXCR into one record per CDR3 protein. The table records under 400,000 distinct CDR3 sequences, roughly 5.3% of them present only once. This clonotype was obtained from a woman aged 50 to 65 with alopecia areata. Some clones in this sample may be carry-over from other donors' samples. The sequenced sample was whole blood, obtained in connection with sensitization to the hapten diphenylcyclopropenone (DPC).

CDR3 DNA: TGTGCCAGCAGTTTGAGTGGGGGCCGAAATCAGCCCCAGCATTTT. It specifies CASSLSGGRNQPQHF. V and J are TRBV12-3 or TRBV12-4 and TRBJ1-5; D is possibly TRBD1 (6 bases). V lost 3 bases and J 4 bases, leaving 13 bases between the germline ends. The CDR3 loop spans 15 amino acids.